The 25 T cell receptor beta chains below come from one sample, sequenced in a study of T cell responses to AZD1222 COVID-19 vaccine. Generated by immunoSEQ multiplex PCR, the TCRdb table keeps only in-frame clones and is missing some. The sample includes 180,000 or so clones, approximately 90% of them seen just once. The input for sequencing was peripheral blood, taken 28 days after the second AZD1222 dose. Source of these receptors: an adult who received the AZD1222 COVID-19 vaccine.

This clone was seen once. The chain uses TRBV19 and TRBJ1-2, with a weak D call TRBD1 (6 bases). The length of the CDR3 is 16 residues. V was clipped by 2 bases and J by 5 bases, with 18 bases between them. CDR1 LNHDA and CDR2 SQIVND come from the germline V gene (reference sequence). As DNA, the CDR3 is TGTGCCAGTAGTATAAGGGGGGGACCCCGACCTTATGGCTACACCTTC. Its translation: CASSIRGGPRPYGYTF.

The chain uses TRBV18 and TRBJ1-2, with D maybe TRBD1 (6 bases). Germline V CDR1 and CDR2: KGHSH, LQKENI. The CDR3 totals 14 residues. V was pared by 0 bases and J by 8 bases, with 13 bases between. CDR3 sequence reads: CASSPPGQGPGYTF. CDR3 coding DNA: TGTGCCAGCTCACCACCGGGACAAGGCCCGGGCTACACCTTC.

CDR3: CASSLSLHYGYTF. The CDR3 DNA reads as TGTGCCAGCAGTTTATCCCTTCACTATGGCTACACCTTC. The V and J genes are TRBV12-3 or TRBV12-4 and TRBJ1-2, with D unresolved. The CDR3 sequence is 13 residues long. V lost 2 bases and J 3 bases, leaving 7 bases between the germline ends.

The V call is TRBV28, the J call TRBJ1-1; 7 nucleotides align to TRBD1. This CDR3 comprises 13 residues. V lost 1 base, J lost 7 bases, and 3 bases stayed unmatched. CDR1 is MDHEN, CDR2 SYDVKM, per germline. The CDR3 sequence: CASSLSRQGEAFF. CDR3 bases: TGTGCCAGCAGTTTATCCAGACAGGGTGAAGCTTTCTTT. Drawing the rest from reference TRBV28 and TRBJ1-1, the complete variable domain is DVKVTQSSRYLVKRTGEKVFLECVQDMDHENMFWYRQDPGLGLRLIYFSYDVKMKEKGDIPEGYSVSREKKERFSLILESASTNQTSMYLCASSLSRQGEAFFGQGTRLTVV.

The V call is TRBV19, the J call TRBJ1-1; 10 nucleotides align to TRBD1. Trimming at V came to 8 bases and at J to 7 bases, leaving 4 bases not matched to a gene. CDR1 and CDR2 from the germline V gene are LNHDA and SQIVND (reference sequence). CDR3 length: 12 amino acids. The CDR3 protein is CASDRGRGEAFF. The CDR3 DNA is TGTGCCAGTGACAGGGGGCGCGGTGAAGCTTTCTTT.

The chain is built from TRBV10-3 and TRBJ2-5; D is possibly TRBD1 (7 bases). CDR3 length equals 16 residues. Trimming pared 2 bases from V and 2 bases from J, leaving 15 bases between. Germline V gene sequence: CDR1 ENHRY, CDR2 SYGVKD. The CDR3 DNA follows: TGTGCCATCAGTGAGCGCAGGGGGGCCCTACAAGAGACCCAGTACTTC. It encodes CAISERRGALQETQYF.

The rearrangement joins TRBV5-6 to TRBJ2-5; D may be TRBD1 (6 bases). The CDR3 runs to 16 residues. V gave up 3 bases and J gave up 3 bases, with 18 bases separating them. CDR1 is SGHDT and CDR2 is YYEEEE in the germline V gene. In DNA form, the CDR3 reads TGTGCCAGCAGCTACCCGACAGGCAGAGAAGAAGAGACCCAGTACTTC. It encodes CASSYPTGREEETQYF.

V is TRBV5-4 and J is TRBJ1-6, with TRBD1 as a possible D gene (5 bases). Deletions cut 0 bases from V and 0 bases from J, with 13 bases between. CDR1 and CDR2 from the germline V gene are SGHNT and YYREEE (reference sequence). The CDR3 covers 18 residues. The CDR3 loop is CASSLGGSLSSYNSPLHF. The CDR3 nucleotides read TGTGCCAGCAGCTTGGGGGGCAGCCTAAGCTCCTATAATTCACCCCTCCACTTT. The complete variable domain, with remaining parts taken from reference TRBV5-4 and TRBJ1-6, reads ETGVTQSPTHLIKTRGQQVTLRCSSQSGHNTVSWYQQALGQGPQFIFQYYREEENGRGNFPPRFSGLQFPNYSSELNVNALELDDSALYLCASSLGGSLSSYNSPLHFGNGTRLTVT.

The rearrangement uses TRBV2 and TRBJ2-5; D remains unclear. V was pared by 3 bases and J by 4 bases, with 9 bases between. This CDR3 is 13 amino acids long. The germline V gene encodes CDR1 SNHLY and CDR2 FYNNEI. The CDR3 bases are TGTGCCAGCAGTGACATCTTCAGAGAGACCCAGTACTTC. It specifies CASSDIFRETQYF.

The chain joins TRBV7-2 to TRBJ2-7; no clear D gene. Germline CDR1 SGHTA, CDR2 FQGNSA. V was pared by 0 bases and J by 6 bases, with 12 bases between. The CDR3 extends over 14 amino acids. This CDR3 reads CASSLAFAEGEQYF. CDR3 bases: TGTGCCAGCAGCTTAGCATTTGCTGAAGGCGAGCAGTACTTC.

The chain combines TRBV4-2 with TRBJ1-5, with 7 bases that match TRBD1. The junction had 6 bases not matched to a gene; V was cut back by 0 bases and J by 7 bases. The CDR3 is 15 residues long. Per germline, CDR1 LGHNA and CDR2 YNFKEQ. The CDR3 reads CASSQDVQGRQPQHF. As DNA, the CDR3 is TGTGCCAGCAGCCAAGATGTACAGGGGAGACAGCCCCAGCATTTT.

The V call is TRBV10-3, the J call TRBJ1-3, with a tentative D call TRBD1 (5 bases). Germline-derived CDR1 and CDR2 are ENHRY and SYGVKD. The CDR3 is 13 amino acids. V shed 8 bases and J shed 4 bases, with 12 bases lying between them. The CDR3 reads CAIGRGGGNTIYF. Here the CDR3 DNA reads TGTGCCATCGGGCGCGGGGGAGGAAACACCATATATTTT.

Remarks on this clone: An end of the junction does not agree with germline; a read error may underlie this. The rearrangement uses TRBV30 and TRBJ1-1; TRBD1 matches 8 bases. The CDR3 contains 14 residues. Per germline, CDR1 GTSNPN and CDR2 SVGIG (reference sequence). This chain's CDR3 is CGWAGGAGNTEAFF. CDR3 DNA: TGTGGCTGGGCAGGGGGCGCAGGGAACACTGAAGCTTTCTTT. The variable domain in full, with the rest retrieved from reference TRBV30 and TRBJ1-1, is SQTIHQWPATLVQPVGSPLSLECTVEGTSNPNLYWYRQAAGRGLQLLFYSVGIGQISSEVPQNLSASRPQDRQFILSSKKLLLSDSGFYLCGWAGGAGNTEAFFGQGTRLTVV.

This rearrangement joins TRBV5-8 to TRBJ1-1; D is unresolved. The CDR3 sequence is 13 residues long. With 2 bases removed from V and 1 base from J, the gap between germline ends came to 6 bases. Germline V gene data show CDR1 as SGHTS and CDR2 as YDEGEE. For the CDR3, the DNA is TGTGCCAGCAGCTTTACTCAGAACACTGAAGCTTTCTTT. Amino acids: CASSFTQNTEAFF.

The rearrangement links TRBV6-5 to TRBJ1-6, with no clear D. This CDR3 is 15 amino acids long. CDR1 and CDR2 from the germline V gene are MNHEY and SVGAGI. V was trimmed by 7 bases and J by 8 bases, leaving 18 bases between them. CDR3 in amino acids: CASTPYLGYDSPLHF. CDR3 DNA: TGTGCCAGCACACCTTATCTAGGGTATGATTCACCCCTCCACTTT.

The gene calls are TRBV11-2 and TRBJ2-1, with TRBD2 matching 8 bases. CDR1 and CDR2 from the germline V gene are SGHAT and FQNNGV. V lost 5 bases, J lost 3 bases, and 6 bases stayed unmatched. CDR3 length: 15 amino acids. The CDR3 sequence: CASSPSGGRYNEQFF. The DNA for the CDR3 is TGTGCCAGCAGCCCCAGCGGGGGACGCTACAATGAGCAGTTCTTC.

This chain joins TRBV29-1 and TRBJ2-7; no firm D call. The CDR3 has 13 amino acids. V shed 0 bases and J shed 2 bases, with 8 bases lying between them. The germline V gene encodes CDR1 SQVTM and CDR2 ANQGSEA. The DNA for the CDR3 is TGCAGCGTTGAAGATACCCACACCTACGAGCAGTACTTC. This codes for CSVEDTHTYEQYF.

The table lists this clone with a count of one. This chain uses TRBV27 with TRBJ1-4, with TRBD1 matching over 8 bases. The CDR3 sequence is 15 residues long. V shed 8 bases and J 4 bases; nucleotides not matched to a gene: 9. Germline CDR1 and CDR2: MNHEY and SMNVEV (reference sequence). CDR3 DNA: TGTGCCAGCTCCACCCAGGGGGCCCTTAATGAAAAACTGTTTTTT. It yields the protein CASSTQGALNEKLFF.

This chain connects TRBV4-2 to TRBJ1-1; the match to TRBD1 covers 7 bases. Germline V gene data show CDR1 as LGHNA and CDR2 as YNFKEQ. Trimming removed 6 bases from V and 6 bases from J; junction bases left unmatched: 10. This CDR3 is built from 14 residues. This CDR3 is CASRLQGLVAEAFF. In DNA, the CDR3 is TGTGCCAGCAGACTACAGGGGCTCGTGGCTGAAGCTTTCTTT.

The chain employs TRBV7-2 and TRBJ1-2, with TRBD1 matching over 9 bases. CDR3 length: 17 amino acids. Germline V gene lookup returns CDR1 SGHTA and CDR2 FQGNSA. The trim removed 1 base at V and 5 bases at J, leaving 11 bases unmatched. This CDR3 reads CASSLVEQGASGYGYTF. CDR3 bases: TGTGCCAGCAGCTTAGTTGAACAGGGGGCGTCAGGGTATGGCTACACCTTC.

The chain couples TRBV6-2 or TRBV6-3 to TRBJ1-1, with TRBD1 as a possible D gene (5 bases). The CDR3 loop spans 15 amino acids. Germline loops: CDR1 MNHEY, CDR2 SVGEGT. V dropped 5 bases and J dropped 4 bases, with 17 bases sitting between them. This CDR3 is CASSPRGGALTEAFF. Written as DNA, the CDR3 is TGTGCCAGCAGTCCCCGTGGCGGGGCACTCACTGAAGCTTTCTTT.

The chain employs TRBV2 and TRBJ2-7; 9 positions agree with TRBD1. In germline, CDR1 is SNHLY, CDR2 FYNNEI. With 7 bases clipped from V and 3 bases from J, the junction kept 4 bases outside the gene matches. The CDR3 is made up of 13 amino acids. CDR3 loop: CASMLDRGYEQYF. CDR3 coding DNA: TGTGCCAGCATGTTGGACAGGGGCTACGAGCAGTACTTC.

The chain is built from TRBV5-1 and TRBJ2-6; 7 bases agree with TRBD1. CDR3 length equals 16 residues. Germline V gives CDR1 SGHRS, CDR2 YFSETQ. V trimming: 0 bases; J trimming: 0 bases; junction bases outside the gene matches: 0. The CDR3 region has the DNA TGCGCCAGCAGCTTGGGGGACAGCTCTGGGGCCAACGTCCTGACTTTC. Translated, it gives CASSLGDSSGANVLTF.

The CDR3, as DNA: TGTGCCAGTAGTTCGGGGCTAGCTTCCTACAATGAGCAGTTCTTC. Translated, it gives CASSSGLASYNEQFF. The V gene is TRBV19, the J gene TRBJ2-1; D could derive from TRBD1 or TRBD2 (5 bases each). CDR3 length: 15 residues. CDR1 and CDR2 from the germline V gene are LNHDA and SQIVND (reference sequence). Trimming removed 5 bases at V and 1 base at J, with 12 bases between.

V is TRBV6-5 and J is TRBJ2-3; D not certain. V was pared by 10 bases and J by 2 bases, with 13 bases between. The germline CDR1 and CDR2 sequences are MNHEY and SVGAGI. The CDR3 sequence is 13 residues long. CDR3 coding DNA: TGTGCCACTTACCACTTCGTCACAGATACGCAGTATTTT. Protein sequence: CATYHFVTDTQYF.